Listed below are T cell receptor beta chains from one sample, sequenced in a study of graft-versus-host responses after intestinal transplantation. Using immunoSEQ multiplex PCR, the repertoire was profiled, and TCRdb retains in-frame clones only, with some absent. The sample shows 21,000 or so clones, around three fifths of them seen only once. The sequencing here drew on alloreactive CD4+ T cells from a mixed lymphocyte reaction culture, taken before intestinal transplant. The source is a human patient who received an intestinal transplant. CDR3s include the opening cysteine and the closing phenylalanine or tryptophan. D genes are given only for firm matches. Rows give clone size only sometimes, using once, few, many, or a class for an expanded clone.

J gene: TRBJ1-2; clone size: .; D gene: TRBD1; V gene: TRBV7-2; CDR3 protein: CASSLSRDSLLYGYTF; CDR3 DNA: TGTGCCAGCAGCTTAAGCAGGGACAGCCTCCTCTATGGCTACACCTTC
J gene: TRBJ2-6; clone size: few; D gene: .; V gene: TRBV2; CDR3 protein: CASTDSGANVLTF; CDR3 DNA: TGTGCCAGCACGGACAGTGGGGCCAACGTCCTGACTTTC
J gene: TRBJ1-2; clone size: .; D gene: .; V gene: TRBV19; CDR3 protein: CASSIGGLRYGYTF; CDR3 DNA: TGTGCCAGTAGTATAGGGGGACTGCGATATGGCTACACCTTC
J gene: TRBJ2-7; clone size: .; D gene: .; V gene: TRBV6-1; CDR3 protein: CASSEQGKDYEQYF; CDR3 DNA: TGTGCCAGCAGTGAACAGGGTAAGGACTACGAGCAGTACTTC
J gene: TRBJ1-1; clone size: .; D gene: .; V gene: TRBV5-1; CDR3 protein: CASSLEPTPNTEAFF; CDR3 DNA: TGCGCCAGCAGCTTGGAACCGACACCGAACACTGAAGCTTTCTTT
J gene: TRBJ2-1; clone size: few; D gene: TRBD2; V gene: TRBV10-1; CDR3 protein: CASSVTGGPGFEQFF; CDR3 DNA: TGCGCCAGCAGTGTCACGGGAGGGCCAGGGTTTGAGCAGTTCTTC
J gene: TRBJ2-5; clone size: .; D gene: TRBD2; V gene: TRBV5-4; CDR3 protein: CASSLGATSGGETQYF; CDR3 DNA: TGTGCCAGCAGCTTGGGCGCGACTAGCGGGGGGGAGACCCAGTACTTC
J gene: TRBJ2-2; clone size: few; D gene: .; V gene: TRBV10-2; CDR3 protein: CASQGQYYTGELFF; CDR3 DNA: TGCGCCAGCCAAGGACAGTATTACACCGGGGAGCTGTTTTTT
J gene: TRBJ2-2; clone size: .; D gene: TRBD2; V gene: TRBV27; CDR3 protein: CASSLLAGGVGGELFF; CDR3 DNA: TGTGCCAGCAGTTTACTAGCGGGAGGTGTCGGCGGGGAGCTGTTTTTT
J gene: TRBJ1-1; clone size: .; D gene: .; V gene: TRBV21-1; CDR3 protein: CASRYFLATQIRTEAFF; CDR3 DNA: TGTGCCAGCAGGTATTTTTTAGCTACACAAATTCGCACTGAAGCTTTCTTT
J gene: TRBJ2-5; clone size: .; D gene: .; V gene: TRBV2; CDR3 protein: CASRALQETQYF; CDR3 DNA: TGTGCCAGCAGGGCACTACAAGAGACCCAGTACTTC
J gene: TRBJ1-2; clone size: .; D gene: .; V gene: TRBV21-1; CDR3 protein: CAWGRGGYTF; CDR3 DNA: TGTGCCTGGGGGCGTGGAGGCTACACCTTC
J gene: TRBJ1-1; clone size: .; D gene: .; V gene: TRBV11-2; CDR3 protein: CASSPRASLNTEAFF; CDR3 DNA: TGTGCCAGCAGCCCGCGGGCTTCCCTGAACACTGAAGCTTTCTTT
J gene: TRBJ2-4; clone size: .; D gene: .; V gene: TRBV5-1; CDR3 protein: CASSRGTEKNIQYF; CDR3 DNA: TGCGCCAGCAGCAGGGGAACCGAAAAAAACATTCAGTACTTC
J gene: TRBJ1-1; clone size: .; D gene: TRBD1; V gene: TRBV29-1; CDR3 protein: CSVEGRGLSTEAFF; CDR3 DNA: TGCAGCGTCGAGGGCAGGGGGTTAAGCACTGAAGCTTTCTTT